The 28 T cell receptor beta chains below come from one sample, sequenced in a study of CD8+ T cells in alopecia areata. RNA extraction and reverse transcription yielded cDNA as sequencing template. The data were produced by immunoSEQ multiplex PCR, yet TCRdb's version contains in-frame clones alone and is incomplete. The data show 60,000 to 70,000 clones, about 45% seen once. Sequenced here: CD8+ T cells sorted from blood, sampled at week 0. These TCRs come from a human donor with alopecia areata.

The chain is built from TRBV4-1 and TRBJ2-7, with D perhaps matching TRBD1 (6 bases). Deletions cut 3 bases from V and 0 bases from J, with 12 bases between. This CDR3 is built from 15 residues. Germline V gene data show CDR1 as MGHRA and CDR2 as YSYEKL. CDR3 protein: CASSQGQGSSYEQYF. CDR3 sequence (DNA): TGCGCCAGCAGCCAGGGGCAGGGGAGCTCCTACGAGCAGTACTTC.

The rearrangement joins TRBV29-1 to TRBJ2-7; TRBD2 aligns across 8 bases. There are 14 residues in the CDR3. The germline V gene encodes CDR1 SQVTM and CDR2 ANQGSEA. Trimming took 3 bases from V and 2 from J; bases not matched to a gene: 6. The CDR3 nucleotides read TGCAGCGTTGAGTATAGCGGGATGGCCTACGAGCAGTACTTC. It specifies CSVEYSGMAYEQYF.

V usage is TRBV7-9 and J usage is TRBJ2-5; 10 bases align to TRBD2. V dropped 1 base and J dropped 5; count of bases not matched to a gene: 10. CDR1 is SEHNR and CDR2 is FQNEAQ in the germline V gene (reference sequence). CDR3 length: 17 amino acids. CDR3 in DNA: TGTGCCAGCAGCTTAGGGTCCAGCGGGAGGGCCGGGGAGACCCAGTACTTC. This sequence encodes CASSLGSSGRAGETQYF.

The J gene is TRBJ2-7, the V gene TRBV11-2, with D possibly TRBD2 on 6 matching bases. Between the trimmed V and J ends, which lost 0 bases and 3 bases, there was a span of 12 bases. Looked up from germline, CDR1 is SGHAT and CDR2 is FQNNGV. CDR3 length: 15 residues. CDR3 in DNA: TGTGCCAGCAGCTTAGAGGCTAGCGCTCACTACGAGCAGTACTTC. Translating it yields CASSLEASAHYEQYF.

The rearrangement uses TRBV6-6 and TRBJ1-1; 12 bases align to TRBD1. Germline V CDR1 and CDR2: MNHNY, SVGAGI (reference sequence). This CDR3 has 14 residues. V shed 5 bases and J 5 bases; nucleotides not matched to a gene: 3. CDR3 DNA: TGTGCCAGCAGTAGGGACAGGGGGCGTACTGAAGCTTTCTTT. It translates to CASSRDRGRTEAFF.

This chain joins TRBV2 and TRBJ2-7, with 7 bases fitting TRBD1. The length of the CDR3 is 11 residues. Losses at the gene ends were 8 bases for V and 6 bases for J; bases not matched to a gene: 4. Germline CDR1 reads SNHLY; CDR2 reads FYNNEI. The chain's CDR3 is CASRQGGEQYF. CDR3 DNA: TGTGCCAGCCGACAGGGCGGCGAGCAGTACTTC.

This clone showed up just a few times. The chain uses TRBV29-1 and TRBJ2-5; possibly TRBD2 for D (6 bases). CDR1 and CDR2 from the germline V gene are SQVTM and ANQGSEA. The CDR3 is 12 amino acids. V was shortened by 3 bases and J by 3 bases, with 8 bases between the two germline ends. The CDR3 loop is CSVEEGEETQYF. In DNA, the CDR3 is TGCAGCGTTGAGGAGGGAGAAGAGACCCAGTACTTC.

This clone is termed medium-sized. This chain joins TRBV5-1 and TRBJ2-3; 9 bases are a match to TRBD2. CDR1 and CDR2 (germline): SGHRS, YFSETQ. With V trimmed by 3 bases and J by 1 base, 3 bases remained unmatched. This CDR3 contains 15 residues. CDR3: CASSYRTSGTDTQYF. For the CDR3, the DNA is TGCGCCAGCAGCTACCGGACTAGCGGCACAGATACGCAGTATTTT.

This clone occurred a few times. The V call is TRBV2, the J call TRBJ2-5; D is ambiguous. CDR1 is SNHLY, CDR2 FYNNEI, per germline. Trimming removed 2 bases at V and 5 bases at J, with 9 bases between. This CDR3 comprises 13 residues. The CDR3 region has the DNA TGTGCCAGCAGTGAACTGTCCCGGGAGACCCAGTACTTC. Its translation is CASSELSRETQYF.

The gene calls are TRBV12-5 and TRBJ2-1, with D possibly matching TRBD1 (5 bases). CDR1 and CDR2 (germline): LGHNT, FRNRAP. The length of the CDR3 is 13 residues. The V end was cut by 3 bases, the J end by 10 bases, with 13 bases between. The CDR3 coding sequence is TGTGCTAGTGGTTTTAGTCCCCAGGGAGAGCAGTTCTTC. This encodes CASGFSPQGEQFF.

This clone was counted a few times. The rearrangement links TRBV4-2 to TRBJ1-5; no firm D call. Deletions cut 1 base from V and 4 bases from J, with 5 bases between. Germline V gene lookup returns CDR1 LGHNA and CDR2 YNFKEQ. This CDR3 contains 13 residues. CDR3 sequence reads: CASSQGGNQPQHF. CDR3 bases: TGTGCCAGCAGCCAAGGCGGAAATCAGCCCCAGCATTTT.

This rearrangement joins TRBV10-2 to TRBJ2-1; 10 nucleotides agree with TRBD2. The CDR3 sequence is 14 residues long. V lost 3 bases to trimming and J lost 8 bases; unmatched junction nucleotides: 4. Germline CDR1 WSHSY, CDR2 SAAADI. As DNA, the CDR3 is TGCGCCAGCAGTGATCCAGCGGGAGGGCATGAGCAGTTCTTC. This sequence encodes CASSDPAGGHEQFF.

The CDR3 spells CSVTVAPTGELFF. CDR3 in DNA: TGCAGCGTGACAGTCGCACCCACCGGGGAGCTGTTTTTT. This chain links TRBV29-1 with TRBJ2-2, with TRBD1 as a possible D gene (5 bases). CDR3 length equals 13 residues. Per the germline V gene, CDR1 is SQVTM and CDR2 is ANQGSEA. Trimming pared 6 bases from V and 4 bases from J, leaving 12 bases between.

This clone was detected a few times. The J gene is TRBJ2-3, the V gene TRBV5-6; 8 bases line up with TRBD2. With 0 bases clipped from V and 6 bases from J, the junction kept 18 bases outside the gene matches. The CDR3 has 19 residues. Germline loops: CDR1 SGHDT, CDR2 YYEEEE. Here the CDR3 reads CASSLVLAGGTIFKDTQYF. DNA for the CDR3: TGTGCCAGCAGCTTGGTCCTCGCGGGAGGCACCATTTTCAAGGATACGCAGTATTTT.

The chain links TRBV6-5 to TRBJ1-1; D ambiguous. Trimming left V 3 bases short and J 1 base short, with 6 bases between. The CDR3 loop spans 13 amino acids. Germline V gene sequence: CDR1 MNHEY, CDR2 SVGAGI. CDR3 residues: CASSYYGNTEAFF. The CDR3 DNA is TGTGCCAGCAGTTATTACGGGAACACTGAAGCTTTCTTT.

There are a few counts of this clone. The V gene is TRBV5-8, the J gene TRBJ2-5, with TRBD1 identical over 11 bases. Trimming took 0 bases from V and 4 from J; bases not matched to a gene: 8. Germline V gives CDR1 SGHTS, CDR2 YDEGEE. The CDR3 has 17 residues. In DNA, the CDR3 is TGTGCCAGCAGCTTGGTAGCTGGACAGGGGGCTGTAGAGACCCAGTACTTC. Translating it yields CASSLVAGQGAVETQYF.

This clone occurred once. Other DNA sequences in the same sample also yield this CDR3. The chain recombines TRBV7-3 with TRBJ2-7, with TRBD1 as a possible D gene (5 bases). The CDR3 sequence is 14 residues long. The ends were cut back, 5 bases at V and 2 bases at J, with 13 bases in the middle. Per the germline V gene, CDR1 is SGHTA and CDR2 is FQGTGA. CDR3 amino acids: CASSLGTGPYEQYF. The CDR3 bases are TGTGCCAGCAGCCTGGGAACAGGACCCTACGAGCAGTACTTC. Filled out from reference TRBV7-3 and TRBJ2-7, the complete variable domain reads GAGVSQTPSNKVTEKGKYVELRCDPISGHTALYWYRQSLGQGPEFLIYFQGTGAADDSGLPNDRFFAVRPEGSVSTLKIQRTERGDSAVYLCASSLGTGPYEQYFGPGTRLTVT.

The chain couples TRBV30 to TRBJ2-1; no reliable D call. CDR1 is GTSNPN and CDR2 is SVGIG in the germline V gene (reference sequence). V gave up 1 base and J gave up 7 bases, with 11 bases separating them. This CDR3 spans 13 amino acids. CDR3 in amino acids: CAWSDVKLNEQFF. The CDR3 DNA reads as TGTGCCTGGAGTGATGTTAAGTTAAATGAGCAGTTCTTC.

The CDR3: CASSSRNTGELFF. CDR3 DNA: TGTGCCAGCAGTTCAAGAAACACCGGGGAGCTGTTTTTT. V usage is TRBV13 and J usage is TRBJ2-2; D remains ambiguous. Trimming cost V 6 bases and J 2 bases, with 7 bases left between them. The CDR3 contains 13 residues. Germline V CDR1 and CDR2: PRHDT, FYEKMQ (reference sequence). The full variable domain, with the rest looked up from reference TRBV13 and TRBJ2-2, is AAGVIQSPRHLIKEKRETATLKCYPIPRHDTVYWYQQGPGQDPQFLISFYEKMQSDKGSIPDRFSAQQFSDYHSELNMSSLELGDSALYFCASSSRNTGELFFGEGSRLTVL.

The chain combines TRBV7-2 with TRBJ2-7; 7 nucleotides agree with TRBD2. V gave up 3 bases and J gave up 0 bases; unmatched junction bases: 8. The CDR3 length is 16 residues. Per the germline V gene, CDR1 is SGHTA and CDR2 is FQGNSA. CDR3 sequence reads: CASSFSSGVVSYEQYF. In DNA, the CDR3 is TGTGCCAGCAGCTTCTCTAGCGGAGTAGTCTCCTACGAGCAGTACTTC.

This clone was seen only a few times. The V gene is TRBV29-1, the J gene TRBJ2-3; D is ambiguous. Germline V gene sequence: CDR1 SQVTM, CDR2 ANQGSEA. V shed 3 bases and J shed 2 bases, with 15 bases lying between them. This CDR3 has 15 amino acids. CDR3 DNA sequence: TGCAGCGTTGACCCAGATGGGCCTTACACAGATACGCAGTATTTT. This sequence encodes CSVDPDGPYTDTQYF.

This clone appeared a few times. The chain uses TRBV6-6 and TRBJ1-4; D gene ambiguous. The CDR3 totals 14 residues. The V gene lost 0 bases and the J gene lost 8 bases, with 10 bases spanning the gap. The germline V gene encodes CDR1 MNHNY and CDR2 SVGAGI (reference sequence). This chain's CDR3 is CASSYSPGNEKLFF. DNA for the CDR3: TGTGCCAGCAGTTACTCGCCGGGAAACGAAAAACTGTTTTTT.

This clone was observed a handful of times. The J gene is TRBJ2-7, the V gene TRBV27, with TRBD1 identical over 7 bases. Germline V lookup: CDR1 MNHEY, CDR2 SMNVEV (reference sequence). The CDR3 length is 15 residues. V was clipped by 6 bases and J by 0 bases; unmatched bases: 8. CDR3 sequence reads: CASRIGTAISYEQYF. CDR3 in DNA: TGTGCCAGCAGGATCGGGACAGCTATCTCCTACGAGCAGTACTTC.

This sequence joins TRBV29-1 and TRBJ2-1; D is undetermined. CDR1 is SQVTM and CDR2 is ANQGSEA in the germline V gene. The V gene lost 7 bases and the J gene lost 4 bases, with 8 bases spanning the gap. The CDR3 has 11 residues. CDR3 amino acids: CSGGPYNEQFF. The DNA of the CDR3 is TGCAGCGGCGGACCTTACAATGAGCAGTTCTTC.

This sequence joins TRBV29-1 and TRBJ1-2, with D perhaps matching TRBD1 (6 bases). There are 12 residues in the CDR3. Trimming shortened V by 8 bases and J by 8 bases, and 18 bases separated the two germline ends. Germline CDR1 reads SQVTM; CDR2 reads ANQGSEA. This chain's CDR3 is CSLGGGLGGYTF. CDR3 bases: TGCAGCCTCGGAGGGGGGCTGGGGGGCTACACCTTC.

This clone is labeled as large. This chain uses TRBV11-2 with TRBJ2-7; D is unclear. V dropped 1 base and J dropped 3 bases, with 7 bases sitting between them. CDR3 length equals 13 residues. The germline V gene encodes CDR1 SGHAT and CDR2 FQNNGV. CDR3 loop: CASSLATIYEQYF. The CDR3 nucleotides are TGTGCCAGCAGCTTAGCAACAATCTACGAGCAGTACTTC.

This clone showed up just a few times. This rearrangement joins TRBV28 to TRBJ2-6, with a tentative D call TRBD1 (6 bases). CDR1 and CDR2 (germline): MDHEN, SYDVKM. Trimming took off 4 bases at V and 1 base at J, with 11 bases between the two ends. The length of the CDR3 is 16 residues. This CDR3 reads CASSSPQGSGANVLTF. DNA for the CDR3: TGTGCCAGCAGTTCTCCACAGGGTTCTGGGGCCAACGTCCTGACTTTC.

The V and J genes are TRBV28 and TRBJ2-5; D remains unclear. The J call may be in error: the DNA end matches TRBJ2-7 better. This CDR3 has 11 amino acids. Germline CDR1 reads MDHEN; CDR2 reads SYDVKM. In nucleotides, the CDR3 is TGTGCCAGCAGTTACAACTACGAGCAGTACTTC. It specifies CASSYNYEQYF.